Sequencing of this TCR beta chain was carried out in a study of memory CD4+ T cells and cytomegalovirus serostatus. Profiling relied on immunoSEQ multiplex PCR, and the TCRdb table lists in-frame clones only, not all of them. The table shows more than 45,000 clones, with over 75% occurring only once. The sort gate was single viable CD3+CD4+CD8-CD45RO+ cells for memory CD4+ T cells. CD4+ T cells were isolated by positive magnetic selection. General observations from the study: Suggested: most of the CMV-linked TCR signature lies in CD4+ memory cells.

Comment on this clone: Its antigen remains unknown.

The sequenced material came from memory CD4+ T cells from blood. The TCR comes from an adult in good health and CMV-seronegative.

The CDR3 region is CASSLSGLAGGETQYF. CDR3 DNA sequence: TGTGCCAGCAGTTTATCAGGGCTAGCGGGAGGAGAGACCCAGTACTTC. The chain combines TRBV27 with TRBJ2-5; 11 nucleotides agree with TRBD2. The CDR3 contains 16 residues. Germline assignment: CDR1 MNHEY and CDR2 SMNVEV (reference sequence). V lost 0 bases and J lost 4; bases outside the gene matches: 4.